This entry concerns a single T cell receptor (beta chain). Original processing notes: For nucleated cells, counts were estimated from reference gene primer amplification. Profiling relied on immunoSEQ multiplex PCR, and the TCRdb table lists in-frame clones only, not all of them. The V and J calls and clone size are taken from that table; D and trimming were inferred from the DNA. The table has some 230,000 clones, roughly 83% seen once. The data were obtained in a study of blood T cell repertoires in COVID-19. At the level of the study: The United States, Italy and Spain provided the acute and convalescent COVID-19 samples. The cDNA or gDNA used as material had been derived from T cells, B-cell-depleted T cells, or PBMCs.

There are 14 residues in the CDR3. The V gene end was trimmed by 7 bases and the J gene end by 0 bases; junction bases not matched to a gene: 6. Germline CDR1 is WNHNN and CDR2 is SYGVQD (reference sequence). The TCR comes from a woman in her fifties or sixties with acute or convalescent COVID-19. The chain uses TRBV10-1 and TRBJ2-7; 7 bases fit TRBD1. Sequencing was carried out using peripheral blood. CDR3 in amino acids: CASTRDSLSYEQYF. Written as DNA, the CDR3 is TGCGCCAGCACCCGGGACAGCCTCTCCTACGAGCAGTACTTC.